The clone carrying this T cell receptor beta chain came up a few times. What it binds is not known. The study reverse transcribed the entire isolated RNA, so it sequenced expressed TCRB transcripts. Produced via immunoSEQ multiplex PCR; TCRdb's table is partial and in-frame only. This table holds under 450,000 clones, approximately 13% found once. The record originates from a study of beta chain features in type 1 diabetes. Study-wide background: Sorted cells numbering over 95,000,000 were examined across all samples.

By way of CD45RO/CCR7/CD25/CD127/CD95/CD27, the CD4+ regulatory, stem cell-like memory, central memory and naive cells were sorted. The J segment lost 2 bases and the V segment lost 3 bases, leaving 3 bases of the junction unmatched. The germline CDR1 and CDR2 sequences are PRHDT and FYEKMQ (reference sequence). This CDR3 contains 14 residues. Study findings and constraints: Researchers cautioned that cDNA sequencing could over-represent cells with high TCR expression. Lower insertion and higher deletion counts appeared at VDJ junctions in type 1 diabetes patients.

The chain has TRBV13 and TRBJ1-2; TRBD1 matches at 7 bases. Sequencing was carried out using naive CD4+ T cells from blood. The clonotype originates from a young man in good health. In DNA, the CDR3 is TGTGCCAGCAGCTTCCCGACAGGGAACTATGGCTACACCTTC. Translating it yields CASSFPTGNYGYTF.